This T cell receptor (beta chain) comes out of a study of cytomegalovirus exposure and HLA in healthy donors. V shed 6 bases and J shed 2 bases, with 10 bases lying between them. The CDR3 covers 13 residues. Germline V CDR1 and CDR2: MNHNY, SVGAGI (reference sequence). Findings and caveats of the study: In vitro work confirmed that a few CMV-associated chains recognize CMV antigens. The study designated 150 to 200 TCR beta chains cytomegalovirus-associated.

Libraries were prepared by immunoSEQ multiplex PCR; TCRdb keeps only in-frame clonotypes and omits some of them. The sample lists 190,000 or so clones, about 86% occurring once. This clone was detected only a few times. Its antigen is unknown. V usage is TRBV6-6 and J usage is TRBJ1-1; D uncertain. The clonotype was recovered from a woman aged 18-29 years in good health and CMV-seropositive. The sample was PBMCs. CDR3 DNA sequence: TGTGCCAGCAGCGACGTGGGCAACACTGAAGCTTTCTTT. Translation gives CASSDVGNTEAFF.